This TCR beta chain was sequenced in a study of blood T cell repertoires in COVID-19. In the study overall: Donors in the United States, Italy and Spain gave samples during acute or convalescent COVID-19. T cells, B-cell-depleted T cells, or PBMCs supplied cDNA or gDNA.

Original processing notes: Amplified reference gene primers provided the basis for estimating nucleated cell counts. Profiled with immunoSEQ multiplex PCR; TCRdb holds only in-frame clones, not every one. V and J calls plus clone size are reproduced from that table; the DNA served to infer D and trimming. The sample carries more than 200,000 clones, less than 90% recorded once. This CDR3 is built from 12 residues. Per germline, CDR1 SGHDT and CDR2 YYEEEE. Trimming took off 0 bases at V and 5 bases at J, with 6 bases between the two ends. The sequenced material came from peripheral blood. The sequence came from a woman in her forties or fifties with acute or convalescent COVID-19. This chain connects TRBV5-6 to TRBJ2-7; no reliable D call. The CDR3 DNA sequence: TGTGCCAGCAGCTTGGTTCAGAACGAGCAGTACTTC. Translation gives CASSLVQNEQYF.